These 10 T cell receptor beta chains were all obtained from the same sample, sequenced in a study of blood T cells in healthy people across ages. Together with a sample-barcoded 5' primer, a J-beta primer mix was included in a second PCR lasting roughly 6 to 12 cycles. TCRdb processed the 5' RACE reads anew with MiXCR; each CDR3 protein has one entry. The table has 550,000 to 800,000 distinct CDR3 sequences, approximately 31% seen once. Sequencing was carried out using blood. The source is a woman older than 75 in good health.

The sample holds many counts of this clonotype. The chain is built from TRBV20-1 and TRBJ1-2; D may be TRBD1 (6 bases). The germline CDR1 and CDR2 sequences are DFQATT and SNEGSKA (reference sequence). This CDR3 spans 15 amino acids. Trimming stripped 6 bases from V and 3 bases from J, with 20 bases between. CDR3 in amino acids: CSAGGRGRRHYGYTF. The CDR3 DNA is TGCAGTGCAGGGGGGCGGGGGAGGAGGCACTATGGCTACACCTTC.

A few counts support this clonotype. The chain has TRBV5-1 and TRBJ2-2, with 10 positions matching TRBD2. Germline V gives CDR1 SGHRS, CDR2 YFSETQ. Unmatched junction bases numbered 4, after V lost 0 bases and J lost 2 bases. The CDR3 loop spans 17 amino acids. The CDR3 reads CASSLGLAGDNTGELFF. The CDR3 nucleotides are TGCGCCAGCAGCTTGGGGCTAGCGGGAGACAACACCGGGGAGCTGTTTTTT.

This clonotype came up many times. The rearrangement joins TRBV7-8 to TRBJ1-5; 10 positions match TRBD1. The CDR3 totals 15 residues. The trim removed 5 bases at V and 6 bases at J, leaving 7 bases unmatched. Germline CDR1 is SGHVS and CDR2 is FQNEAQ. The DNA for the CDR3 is TGTGCCAGCAGCAATCGGGACAGGGGCGTTCAGCCCCAGCATTTT. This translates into CASSNRDRGVQPQHF.

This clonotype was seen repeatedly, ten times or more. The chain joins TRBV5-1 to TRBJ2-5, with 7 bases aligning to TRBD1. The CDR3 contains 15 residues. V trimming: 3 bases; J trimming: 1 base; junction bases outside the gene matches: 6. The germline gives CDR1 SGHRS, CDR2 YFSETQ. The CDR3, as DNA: TGCGCCAGCAGCTGGGGACAGCGAGTCCAAGAGACCCAGTACTTC. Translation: CASSWGQRVQETQYF.

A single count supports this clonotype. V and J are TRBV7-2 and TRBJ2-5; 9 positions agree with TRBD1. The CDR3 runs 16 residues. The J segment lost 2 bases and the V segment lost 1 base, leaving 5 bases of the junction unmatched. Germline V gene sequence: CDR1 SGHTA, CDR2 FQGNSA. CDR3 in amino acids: CASSLVFDRGQETQYF. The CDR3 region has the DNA TGTGCCAGCAGCTTAGTATTCGACAGGGGGCAAGAGACCCAGTACTTC.

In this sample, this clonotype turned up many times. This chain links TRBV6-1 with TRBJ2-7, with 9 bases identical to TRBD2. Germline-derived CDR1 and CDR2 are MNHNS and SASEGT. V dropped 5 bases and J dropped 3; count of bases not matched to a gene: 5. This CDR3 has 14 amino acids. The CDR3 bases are TGTGCCAGCAGTCCCGGACTAGCGAGCTACGAGCAGTACTTC. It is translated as CASSPGLASYEQYF.

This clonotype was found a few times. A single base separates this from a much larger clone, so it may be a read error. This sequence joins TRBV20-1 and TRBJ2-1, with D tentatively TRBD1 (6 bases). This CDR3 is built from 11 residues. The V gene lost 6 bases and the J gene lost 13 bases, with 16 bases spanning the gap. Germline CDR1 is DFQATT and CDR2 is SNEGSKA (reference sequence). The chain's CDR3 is CSALPGETQFF. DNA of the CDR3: TGCAGTGCGTTACCAGGGGAGACCCAGTTCTTC.

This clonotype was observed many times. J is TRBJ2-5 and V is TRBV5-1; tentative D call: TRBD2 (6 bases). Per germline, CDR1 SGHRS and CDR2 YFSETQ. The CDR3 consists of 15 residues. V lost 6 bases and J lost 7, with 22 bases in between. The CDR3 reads CASTEVRGPMGTQYF. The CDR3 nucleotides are TGCGCCAGCACCGAGGTGCGGGGCCCGATGGGGACCCAGTACTTC.

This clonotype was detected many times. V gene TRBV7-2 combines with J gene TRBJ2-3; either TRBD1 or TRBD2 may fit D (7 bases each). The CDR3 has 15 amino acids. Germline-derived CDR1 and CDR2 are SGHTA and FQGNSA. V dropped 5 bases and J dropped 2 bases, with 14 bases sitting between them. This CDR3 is CASSDQGGPTDTQYF. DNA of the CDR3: TGTGCCAGCAGCGACCAGGGGGGGCCCACAGATACGCAGTATTTT.

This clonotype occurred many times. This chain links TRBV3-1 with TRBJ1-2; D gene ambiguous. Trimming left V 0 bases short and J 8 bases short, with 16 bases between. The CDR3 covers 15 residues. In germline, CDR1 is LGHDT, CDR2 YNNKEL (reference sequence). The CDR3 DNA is TGTGCCAGCAGCCAAGAGGGCGAGAGAGCGAAGGGCTACACCTTC. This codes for CASSQEGERAKGYTF.